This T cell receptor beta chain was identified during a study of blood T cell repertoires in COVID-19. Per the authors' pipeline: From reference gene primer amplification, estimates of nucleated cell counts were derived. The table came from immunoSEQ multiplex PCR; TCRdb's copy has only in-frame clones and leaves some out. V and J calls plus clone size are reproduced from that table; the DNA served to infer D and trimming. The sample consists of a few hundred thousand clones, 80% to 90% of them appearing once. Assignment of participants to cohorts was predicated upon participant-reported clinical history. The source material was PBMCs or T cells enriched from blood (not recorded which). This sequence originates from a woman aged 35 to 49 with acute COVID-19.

In DNA form, the CDR3 reads TGCGCCAGCAGCTTCGGAGACGGCAATCAGCCCCAGCATTTT. Protein product: CASSFGDGNQPQHF. The V call is TRBV5-1, the J call TRBJ1-5, with D unresolved. The V end was cut by 2 bases, the J end by 2 bases, with 8 bases between. Germline V lookup: CDR1 SGHRS, CDR2 YFSETQ. The CDR3 contains 14 residues.